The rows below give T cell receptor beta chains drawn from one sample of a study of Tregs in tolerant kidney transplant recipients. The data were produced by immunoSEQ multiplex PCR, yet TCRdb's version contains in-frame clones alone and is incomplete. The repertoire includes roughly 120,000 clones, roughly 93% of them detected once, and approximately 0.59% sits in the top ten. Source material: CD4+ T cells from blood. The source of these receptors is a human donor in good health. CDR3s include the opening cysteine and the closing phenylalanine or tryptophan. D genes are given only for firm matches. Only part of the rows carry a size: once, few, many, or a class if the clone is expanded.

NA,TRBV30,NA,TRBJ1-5,CASTDGFNQPQHF,TGCGCCTCCACTGACGGTTTCAATCAGCCCCAGCATTTT
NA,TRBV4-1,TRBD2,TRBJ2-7,CASSLRTGGLSYEQYF,TGCGCCAGCAGCCTCAGAACGGGGGGGCTTTCCTACGAGCAGTACTTC
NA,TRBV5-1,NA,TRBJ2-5,CASSRDTVYQETQYF,TGCGCCAGCAGCAGAGACACGGTTTACCAAGAGACCCAGTACTTC
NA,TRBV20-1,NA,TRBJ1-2,CSALPEGTF,TGCAGTGCTTTGCCCGAGGGCACCTTC
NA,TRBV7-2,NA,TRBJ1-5,CASSRQFNQPQHF,TGTGCCAGCAGCAGACAGTTCAATCAGCCCCAGCATTTT
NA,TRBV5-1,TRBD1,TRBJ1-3,CASSPGTVSGNTIYF,TGCGCCAGCAGCCCCGGGACAGTCTCTGGAAACACCATATATTTT
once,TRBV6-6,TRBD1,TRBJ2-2,CASSFGQGNGELFF,TGTGCCAGCAGCTTTGGACAGGGTAACGGGGAGCTGTTTTTT
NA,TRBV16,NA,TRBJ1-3,CASSRDFSRNTIYF,TGTGCCAGCAGCCGGGACTTCTCTCGAAACACCATATATTTT
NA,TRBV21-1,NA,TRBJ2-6,CASSQVFSGSSGANVLTF,TGTGCCAGCAGCCAGGTGTTTAGCGGGAGCTCTGGGGCCAACGTCCTGACTTTC
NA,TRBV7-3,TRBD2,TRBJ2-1,CASSSGLADEQFF,TGTGCCAGCAGCTCCGGACTAGCGGATGAGCAGTTCTTC
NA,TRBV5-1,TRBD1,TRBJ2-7,CASSLKSGTGGYEQYF,TGCGCCAGCAGCTTAAAATCCGGGACAGGGGGCTACGAGCAGTACTTC
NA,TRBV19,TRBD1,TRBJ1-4,CASSRGTGVSNEKLFF,TGTGCCAGTAGTCGCGGGACAGGGGTCTCTAATGAAAAACTGTTTTTT
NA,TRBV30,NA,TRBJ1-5,CAWSGEQLNQPQHF,TGTGCCTGGAGTGGTGAACAGCTCAATCAGCCCCAGCATTTT
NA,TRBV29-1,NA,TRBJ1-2,CSVAFGANYGYTF,TGCAGCGTTGCCTTCGGGGCTAACTATGGCTACACCTTC
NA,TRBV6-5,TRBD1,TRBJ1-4,CASSYSGTVNEKLFF,TGTGCCAGCAGTTACTCCGGGACAGTTAATGAAAAACTGTTTTTT
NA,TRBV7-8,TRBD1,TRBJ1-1,CASSQPGQRDTEAFF,TGTGCCAGCAGCCAACCGGGACAGAGAGACACTGAAGCTTTCTTT
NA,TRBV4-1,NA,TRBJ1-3,CASSPRGQGPGNTIYF,TGCGCCAGCAGCCCCCGGGGGCAGGGGCCTGGAAACACCATATATTTT
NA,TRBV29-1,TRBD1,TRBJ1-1,CSDLTGGSTEAFF,TGCAGCGACCTGACAGGGGGTAGCACTGAAGCTTTCTTT
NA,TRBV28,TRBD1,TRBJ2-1,CASSDPGRGNEQFF,TGTGCCAGCAGTGACCCCGGCAGGGGGAATGAGCAGTTCTTC
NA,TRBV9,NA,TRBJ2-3,CASSHGLTSTDTQYF,TGTGCCAGCAGCCATGGACTAACTAGCACAGATACGCAGTATTTT
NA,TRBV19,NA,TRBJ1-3,CASIRDSSSGNTIYF,TGTGCCAGTATCCGGGACTCGAGCTCTGGAAACACCATATATTTT
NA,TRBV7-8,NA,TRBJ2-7,CASSSSGHTYEQYF,TGTGCCAGCAGCTCATCGGGACACACCTACGAGCAGTACTTC
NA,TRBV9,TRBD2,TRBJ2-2,CASSVGGSRYGGELFF,TGTGCCAGCAGCGTCGGCGGGAGTCGTTATGGCGGGGAGCTGTTTTTT
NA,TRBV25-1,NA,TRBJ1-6,CASSPQQGQSSPLHF,TGTGCCAGCAGTCCTCAACAGGGTCAGAGTTCACCCCTCCACTTT
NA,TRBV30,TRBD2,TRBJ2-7,CAWSVPGRVSYEQYF,TGTGCCTGGAGTGTACCCGGGAGGGTCTCCTACGAGCAGTACTTC
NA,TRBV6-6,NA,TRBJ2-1,CASSRDRYNEQFF,TGTGCCAGCAGCCGGGACCGTTACAATGAGCAGTTCTTC
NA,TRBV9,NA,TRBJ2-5,CASSVRALETQYF,TGTGCCAGCAGCGTCAGGGCTCTTGAGACCCAGTACTTC
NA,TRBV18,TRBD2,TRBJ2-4,CASSSQAGPPWNIQYF,TGTGCCAGCTCATCACAAGCGGGGCCACCCTGGAACATTCAGTACTTC
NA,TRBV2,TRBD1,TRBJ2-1,CATLKSGTVHNEQFF,TGTGCCACCCTGAAATCCGGGACAGTTCACAATGAGCAGTTCTTC
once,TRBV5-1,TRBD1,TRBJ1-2,CASSLDRGLYGYTF,TGCGCCAGCAGCTTGGACAGGGGGCTCTATGGCTACACCTTC
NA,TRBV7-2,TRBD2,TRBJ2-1,CASSYSGRIDEQFF,TGTGCCAGCAGTTATAGCGGGAGGATAGATGAGCAGTTCTTC
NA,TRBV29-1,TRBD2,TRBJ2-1,CSVEDWTLRLAGRNEQFF,TGCAGCGTTGAAGATTGGACTTTGCGGCTAGCGGGAAGGAATGAGCAGTTCTTC
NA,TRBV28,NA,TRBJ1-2,CASRSRRTHYGYTF,TGTGCCAGCAGATCTCGGCGAACGCACTATGGCTACACCTTC
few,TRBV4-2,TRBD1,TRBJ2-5,CASSQDRRRQGARFQETQYF,TGTGCCAGCAGCCAAGATCGACGGAGACAGGGGGCCCGTTTTCAAGAGACCCAGTACTTC
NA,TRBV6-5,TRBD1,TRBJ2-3,CASRTTGAATDTQYF,TGTGCCAGCAGAACCACAGGGGCCGCCACAGATACGCAGTATTTT
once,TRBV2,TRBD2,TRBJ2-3,CASSASGSEADTQYF,TGTGCCAGCAGTGCCAGCGGGAGTGAGGCAGATACGCAGTATTTT
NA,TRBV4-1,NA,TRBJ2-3,CASKEGGRADTQYF,TGCGCCAGCAAGGAGGGGGGGCGGGCAGATACGCAGTATTTT
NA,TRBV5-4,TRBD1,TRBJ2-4,CASSPQGAGIQYF,TGTGCCAGCAGCCCACAGGGGGCAGGCATTCAGTACTTC
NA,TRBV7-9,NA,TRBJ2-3,CASSPWGVVDTQYF,TGTGCCAGCAGCCCCTGGGGGGTCGTGGATACGCAGTATTTT
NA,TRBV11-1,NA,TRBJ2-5,CASSAAETQYF,TGTGCCAGCAGCGCAGCCGAGACCCAGTACTTC
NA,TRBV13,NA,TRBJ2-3,CASRTPGLGGGNTQYF,TGTGCCAGCAGAACCCCAGGACTAGGGGGGGGCAATACGCAGTATTTT
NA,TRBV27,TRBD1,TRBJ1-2,CAGRKDMNRGQGIFYGYTF,TGTGCCGGCAGAAAAGATATGAACCGAGGACAGGGCATCTTCTATGGCTACACCTTC
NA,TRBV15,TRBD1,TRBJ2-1,CATSSPERDRGSHEQFF,TGTGCCACCAGCAGCCCCGAGCGGGACAGGGGCTCGCATGAGCAGTTCTTC
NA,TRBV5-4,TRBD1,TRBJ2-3,CASSLEIGTGTDTQYF,TGTGCCAGCAGCTTGGAGATCGGGACAGGGACAGATACGCAGTATTTT
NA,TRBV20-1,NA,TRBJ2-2,CSARYYGELFF,TGCAGTGCTAGGTACTACGGGGAGCTGTTTTTT
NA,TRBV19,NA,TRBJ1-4,CASSTRGYATNEKLFF,TGTGCCAGTAGTACCCGGGGGTATGCAACTAATGAAAAACTGTTTTTT
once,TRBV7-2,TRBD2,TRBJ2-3,CASRLGAGADTQYF,TGTGCCAGCAGGCTGGGAGCGGGGGCAGATACGCAGTATTTT
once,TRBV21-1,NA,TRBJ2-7,CASWGPSGYEQYF,TGTGCCAGTTGGGGACCTAGCGGCTACGAGCAGTACTTC
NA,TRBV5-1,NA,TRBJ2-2,CASSLVGGTGELFF,TGCGCCAGCAGCTTGGTAGGCGGGACGGGGGAGCTGTTTTTT
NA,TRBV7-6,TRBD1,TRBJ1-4,CASSPGDRGRTNEKLFF,TGTGCCAGCAGCCCAGGGGACAGGGGGCGAACTAATGAAAAACTGTTTTTT